This TCR beta chain is drawn from a study of blood T cell repertoires in COVID-19. The overall study: The samples span acute and convalescent COVID-19 from the United States, Italy and Spain. Sample material is recorded as cDNA or gDNA derived from T cells, B-cell-depleted T cells, or PBMCs.

The CDR3 length is 14 residues. Germline V CDR1 and CDR2: SGHTA, FQGTGA. V was pared by 8 bases and J by 7 bases, with 10 bases of the junction left unmatched. In the study's own analysis: Quantification of nucleated cells was approximated via reference gene primer amplification. Sequencing used immunoSEQ multiplex PCR; TCRdb keeps in-frame clones, though not all of them. V and J calls and clone size are as listed in that table; D and trimming were resolved from the DNA. The sample contains about 250,000 clones, around nine tenths of which appear only once. The sample taken for sequencing was peripheral blood. The TCR sequence derives from an older woman who had recovered from COVID-19. The chain couples TRBV7-3 to TRBJ2-1; 8 bases are a match to TRBD1. The CDR3 DNA follows: TGTGCCAGCGCTGCGGGACAGGCACGGAATGAGCAGTTCTTC. It codes for CASAAGQARNEQFF.